This TCR beta chain comes out of a study of shared clonotypes between healthy human individuals. On the study more broadly: Each donor contributed plates that comprised three CD4 naive, three CD4 memory, two CD8 naive and one CD8 memory.

The donor population consisted of healthy HIV-negative adults with no recent acute infections or vaccinations. The CDR3 totals 14 residues. Germline CDR1 and CDR2: SGHKS and YYEKEE (reference sequence). The V end was cut by 5 bases, the J end by 2 bases, with 14 bases between. In regard to this clone: What it binds is unknown.

Broader study findings: Investigators collected only blood, and repertoires in tissues likely differ.

TCRdb keeps only in-frame clones here, not all; method: immunoSEQ multiplex PCR. This table has over 950,000 clones, approximately 80% appearing once. The source of this sequence is a man aged 18 to 30 in good health. Some clones in this sample may be carry-over from other donors' samples. The sequenced sample was memory CD4+ T cells from PBMCs. Indicated subset: CD45RA-negative fraction. J is TRBJ2-7 and V is TRBV5-5; D gene uncertain. The CDR3 here is CASRYRTEAYEQYF. The CDR3 bases are TGTGCCAGCAGATATCGGACGGAAGCCTACGAGCAGTACTTC.